Listed below are T cell receptor beta chains from one sample, sequenced in a study of cytomegalovirus exposure and HLA in healthy donors. The protocol was immunoSEQ multiplex PCR, while the TCRdb copy is restricted to in-frame clones and leaves out a portion. The table includes about 210,000 clones, 75% to 85% detected once. The sample consisted of PBMCs. All receptors come from a woman younger than 45 in good health and CMV-seropositive. CDR3s include the opening cysteine and the closing phenylalanine or tryptophan. A D gene is named only where the DNA matches it firmly. A clone size is listed for some rows: how often the clone was seen (once, few, many), or a class if it is expanded.

j_call | v_call | d_call | clone_size | cdr3_nt | cdr3_aa
TRBJ1-3 | TRBV28 | - | - | TGTGCCAGCAGTTCATCTGCCGGGAACTCTGGAAACACCATATATTTT | CASSSSAGNSGNTIYF
TRBJ1-3 | TRBV5-4 | - | once | TGTGCCAGCAGCTTGAGAGGGGGCTCTGGAAACACCATATATTTT | CASSLRGGSGNTIYF
TRBJ1-1 | TRBV19 | - | few | TGTGCCAGTAGTCGGGGGGACACTGAAGCTTTCTTT | CASSRGDTEAFF
TRBJ2-7 | TRBV27 | TRBD2 | - | TGTGCCAGCAGTCAGGGCCGACTAGCAGTTTACGAGCAGTACTTC | CASSQGRLAVYEQYF
TRBJ1-1 | TRBV19 | TRBD1 | - | TGTGCCAGTAGTATAGGGAGGCAGGGGGATCGCACTGAAGCTTTCTTT | CASSIGRQGDRTEAFF
TRBJ1-3 | TRBV4-1 | - | - | TGCGCCAGCAGCCAAGATAGGAGGAGGGATGGGGGAAACACCATATATTTT | CASSQDRRRDGGNTIYF
TRBJ1-2 | TRBV28 | TRBD1 | - | TGTGCCAGCAGTTTAAGGGGGCCGCTAGCCTTC | CASSLRGPLAF
TRBJ2-7 | TRBV6-6 | - | once | TGTGCCAGCAGTTACATGGCAGGGGGACTCTACGAGCAGTACTTC | CASSYMAGGLYEQYF
TRBJ2-7 | TRBV7-3 | TRBD1 | few | TGTGCCAGCAGCTTGACAGGGGGGAGCGAGCAGTACTTC | CASSLTGGSEQYF
TRBJ2-3 | TRBV9 | TRBD2 | - | TGTGCCAGCAGTCTAGCGGGGAGGGCAGATACGCAGTATTTT | CASSLAGRADTQYF
TRBJ2-7 | TRBV28 | - | - | TGTGCCAGCAGTCCTCAGACAGTTTACGAGCAGTACTTC | CASSPQTVYEQYF
TRBJ2-5 | TRBV10-3 | - | few | TGTGCCAGCAGACATGGGCATTTGGAGACCCAGTACTTC | CASRHGHLETQYF
TRBJ1-6 | TRBV19 | - | - | TGTGCCAGTAGTTCCAGAAGGGGTTCACCCCTCCACTTT | CASSSRRGSPLHF
TRBJ2-7 | TRBV11-2 | - | - | TGTGCCAGCAGCTTAGAAGGAGGCGGCTACGAGCAGTACTTC | CASSLEGGGYEQYF
TRBJ2-7 | TRBV29-1 | - | - | TGCAGCGTTAAAGGACCGACAACCTACGAGCAGTACTTC | CSVKGPTTYEQYF
TRBJ2-5 | TRBV4-1 | TRBD2 | - | TGCGCCAGCAGCCAATGGGGCGGGGGGCCGGGAGAGACCCAGTACTTC | CASSQWGGGPGETQYF
TRBJ2-4 | TRBV4-1 | - | once | TGCGCCAGCAGCCAAGAAGGGGTAGGGCAGGGCCTCTTAAACAAACAGTACTTC | CASSQEGVGQGLLNKQYF
TRBJ2-7 | TRBV7-9 | - | once | TGTGCCAGCGCCGAGAGCGGACGCTCCTACGAGCAGTACTTC | CASAESGRSYEQYF
TRBJ1-3 | TRBV29-1 | - | - | TGCAGCGTTTCCTTGGGAAACACCATATATTTT | CSVSLGNTIYF
TRBJ2-7 | TRBV7-8 | - | - | TGTGCCAGCAGCTTAGGCGTGCGGGTACCCCCTTCCTACGAGCAGTACTTC | CASSLGVRVPPSYEQYF
TRBJ1-4 | TRBV5-1 | TRBD1 | - | TGCGCCAGCAGCTTGGCCGCAGGGGGAGACGAAAAACTGTTTTTT | CASSLAAGGDEKLFF
TRBJ2-5 | TRBV28 | - | once | TGTGCCAGCAGTTGGCCAGGGCAGTTGAAGTACTTC | CASSWPGQLKYF
TRBJ1-3 | TRBV6-1 | TRBD1 | - | TGTGCCAGCAGGGGACAGGGAGAGAGAAACACCATATATTTT | CASRGQGERNTIYF
TRBJ1-2 | TRBV13 | TRBD1 | - | TGTGCCAGCAGTCTCAGGGGGCGCACCTATGGCTACACCTTC | CASSLRGRTYGYTF
TRBJ2-3 | TRBV7-3 | TRBD2 | - | TGTGCCAGCAGCCTAGCGGGAGGCACAGATACGCAGTATTTT | CASSLAGGTDTQYF
TRBJ1-1 | TRBV28 | - | - | TGTGCCAGCAGTTTATATGAGGGTGAGAGGACTGAAGCTTTCTTT | CASSLYEGERTEAFF